Listed here are 21 T cell receptor beta chains from one sample, sequenced in a study of PD-L1 blockade in urothelial cancer (TCRdb year 2017). Reading the label with the study, this specimen's time point is: peripheral blood 6 weeks after treatment start. Library generation was performed with the immunoSEQ multiplex PCR assay. TCRdb stores this immuneACCESS table with in-frame sequences only. Part of the clones is absent; in the studies checked, under half of the shortfall reflects unresolved V genes, and no reason is known for the rest. For this sample there are 75,000 to 100,000 clones; around 78% appear just once. The leading ten clones occupy over 7.5% of the sample. The starting material was PBMCs, obtained around atezolizumab (anti-PD-L1) treatment. All receptors come from a man between 65 and 85 years old with urothelial cancer.

This chain uses TRBV6-5 with TRBJ1-2; possible D gene TRBD1, 5 bases. The V gene's germline CDR1 is MNHEY and CDR2 SVGAGI. V dropped 7 bases and J dropped 4 bases, with 10 bases sitting between them. This CDR3 contains 12 residues. The CDR3 DNA reads TGTGCCAGCAAGGCTGACAGCTATGGCTACACCTTC. It yields the protein CASKADSYGYTF.

The chain has TRBV19 and TRBJ2-7; D possibly corresponds to TRBD1 (7 bases). This CDR3 comprises 14 residues. Germline lookup yields CDR1 LNHDA and CDR2 SQIVND (reference sequence). Trimming took off 3 bases at V and 3 bases at J, with 12 bases between the two ends. The DNA for the CDR3 is TGTGCCAGTAGTATTTCCAGGGGGGACTACGAGCAGTACTTC. It translates to CASSISRGDYEQYF. Complete variable domain (other parts from reference TRBV19 and TRBJ2-7): DGGITQSPKYLFRKEGQNVTLSCEQNLNHDAMYWYRQDPGQGLRLIYYSQIVNDFQKGDIAEGYSVSREKKESFPLTVTSAQKNPTAFYLCASSISRGDYEQYFGPGTRLTVT.

This chain connects TRBV6-5 to TRBJ1-6; 7 bases are shared with TRBD1. Losses at the gene ends were 10 bases for V and 3 bases for J; bases not matched to a gene: 6. The CDR3 consists of 14 residues. Looked up from germline, CDR1 is MNHEY and CDR2 is SVGAGI. CDR3 residues: CATGTANYNSPLHF. The CDR3, as DNA: TGTGCCACCGGGACAGCTAACTATAATTCACCCCTCCACTTT.

The gene calls are TRBV18 and TRBJ1-2; D is possibly TRBD1 (5 bases). The CDR3 is 12 amino acids. V gave up 5 bases and J gave up 5 bases, with 9 bases separating them. Germline V gene sequence: CDR1 KGHSH, CDR2 LQKENI. The CDR3 reads CASSSGGYGYTF. The CDR3, as DNA: TGTGCCAGCTCATCCGGGGGTTATGGCTACACCTTC.

The chain links TRBV5-6 to TRBJ1-2; a weak D match, TRBD1 (5 bases). Germline assignment: CDR1 SGHDT and CDR2 YYEEEE. The CDR3 is 12 amino acids. V shed 2 bases and J shed 8 bases, with 10 bases lying between them. This CDR3 is CASSFRVGGYTF. The DNA of the CDR3 is TGTGCCAGCAGCTTCAGGGTTGGCGGCTACACCTTC.

This sequence joins TRBV11-2 and TRBJ2-1; perhaps TRBD2 as D (7 bases). This CDR3 comprises 14 residues. CDR1 is SGHAT and CDR2 is FQNNGV in the germline V gene. Trimming left V 8 bases short and J 4 bases short, with 15 bases between. CDR3 loop: CASRGGEIYNEQFF. Written as DNA, the CDR3 is TGTGCCAGCCGAGGGGGGGAAATTTACAATGAGCAGTTCTTC.

The gene calls are TRBV30 and TRBJ2-3; D perhaps matches TRBD2 (6 bases). Trimming took 2 bases from V and 0 from J, leaving 9 bases between them. This CDR3 has 14 residues. Looked up from germline, CDR1 is GTSNPN and CDR2 is SVGIG (reference sequence). The CDR3 spells CAWSTGGSTDTQYF. The CDR3 DNA sequence: TGTGCCTGGAGTACTGGAGGGAGCACAGATACGCAGTATTTT.

A single count supports this clone. The rearrangement uses TRBV4-2 and TRBJ2-7; D is perhaps TRBD2 (6 bases). V lost 0 bases, J lost 2 bases, and 11 bases lay in between. The CDR3 has 15 residues. CDR1 is LGHNA and CDR2 is YNFKEQ in the germline V gene. In DNA, the CDR3 is TGTGCCAGCAGCCAAGACCGGACTACGACCTACGAGCAGTACTTC. It codes for CASSQDRTTTYEQYF.

The chain joins TRBV15 to TRBJ2-1, with 12 positions matching TRBD2. Trimming took 5 bases from V and 7 from J; bases not matched to a gene: 6. The CDR3 is 15 residues long. CDR1 and CDR2 from the germline V gene are LNHNV and YYDKDF (reference sequence). DNA of the CDR3: TGTGCCACCAGCTGGGGACTAGCGGGTGAAAATGAGCAGTTCTTC. Translated: CATSWGLAGENEQFF.

The genes are TRBV5-5 and TRBJ1-1, with TRBD1 as a possible D gene (5 bases). Trimming cost V 0 bases and J 4 bases, with 7 bases left between them. CDR1 is SGHKS and CDR2 is YYEKEE in the germline V gene (reference sequence). The CDR3 totals 13 residues. CDR3 sequence reads: CASSLGRGTEAFF. The CDR3 DNA sequence: TGTGCCAGCAGCTTGGGGAGGGGCACTGAAGCTTTCTTT.

This clone was seen a single time. The genes are TRBV4-3 and TRBJ2-7; unclear D gene. V lost 1 base to trimming and J lost 3 bases, with 16 bases between them. The CDR3 runs 16 residues. Germline CDR1 is LGHNA and CDR2 is YSLEER. CDR3 amino acids: CASSQAYTILNYEQYF. The DNA of the CDR3 is TGCGCCAGCAGCCAAGCTTACACTATCCTTAACTACGAGCAGTACTTC.

The chain employs TRBV6-6 and TRBJ1-4; TRBD1 matches 7 bases. The germline gives CDR1 MNHNY, CDR2 SVGAGI (reference sequence). J lost 6 bases, V lost 0 bases, and 1 base had no gene match. The CDR3 has 14 residues. The CDR3 loop is CASSYSRGDEKLFF. The CDR3 DNA sequence: TGTGCCAGCAGTTACTCCAGGGGGGATGAAAAACTGTTTTTT.

In DNA, the CDR3 is TGTGCCAGCAGTTTATTGGGACAGGGATGGAACACTGAAGCTTTCTTT. Amino acids: CASSLLGQGWNTEAFF. The J gene is TRBJ1-1, the V gene TRBV27; TRBD1 aligns across 9 bases. Looked up from germline, CDR1 is MNHEY and CDR2 is SMNVEV (reference sequence). V was clipped by 1 base and J by 1 base; unmatched bases: 4. CDR3 length equals 16 residues.

V is TRBV7-2 and J is TRBJ2-3, with D tentatively TRBD1 (6 bases). The germline gives CDR1 SGHTA, CDR2 FQGNSA. The V and J ends lost 6 bases and 7 bases respectively, with 29 bases between them. The CDR3 sequence is 18 residues long. The CDR3 nucleotides are TGTGCCAGCAGTCCCAAATGGACAGTGACCCCGCGTCAATATACGCAGTATTTT. This translates into CASSPKWTVTPRQYTQYF. Combining the CDR3 with reference TRBV7-2 and TRBJ2-3 gives the whole variable domain GAGVSQSPSNKVTEKGKDVELRCDPISGHTALYWYRQSLGQGLEFLIYFQGNSAPDKSGLPSDRFSAERTGGSVSTLTIQRTQQEDSAVYLCASSPKWTVTPRQYTQYFGPGTRLTVL.

V and J are TRBV9 and TRBJ2-3; 7 nucleotides match TRBD2. CDR1 and CDR2 (germline): SGDLS, YYNGEE. V lost 3 bases, J lost 11 bases, and 18 bases stayed unmatched. The CDR3 spans 16 residues. DNA for the CDR3: TGTGCCAGCAGCGGAACCCTTCGACTGGGAGGGACGCAGCAGTATTTT. Translating gives CASSGTLRLGGTQQYF.

This clone appeared a few times. The J gene is TRBJ2-4, the V gene TRBV19, with D perhaps TRBD1 (6 bases). V was clipped by 4 bases and J by 6 bases, with 16 bases between them. This CDR3 is built from 15 residues. Germline V gene sequence: CDR1 LNHDA, CDR2 SQIVND (reference sequence). The CDR3 DNA sequence: TGTGCCAGTAGTAAGGGGCAGGGGTCGGGAAACATTCAGTACTTC. Its translation: CASSKGQGSGNIQYF.

This chain links TRBV7-9 with TRBJ1-4; 8 bases agree with TRBD1. The CDR3 is 15 amino acids. Per germline, CDR1 SEHNR and CDR2 FQNEAQ (reference sequence). The V gene end was trimmed by 5 bases and the J gene end by 3 bases; junction bases not matched to a gene: 5. The DNA of the CDR3 is TGTGCCAGCAGCCCCGGGACAGGAGCTAATGAAAAACTGTTTTTT. Translation: CASSPGTGANEKLFF.

The rearrangement links TRBV10-3 to TRBJ1-1; a weak D match, TRBD1 (5 bases). V lost 6 bases and J 5 bases, leaving 19 bases between the germline ends. Germline lookup yields CDR1 ENHRY and CDR2 SYGVKD. The CDR3 contains 15 residues. CDR3 nucleotide sequence: TGTGCCATCAGGGGGGGTGGGGACGGTTCAACTGAAGCTTTCTTT. This encodes CAIRGGGDGSTEAFF.

The V gene is TRBV15, the J gene TRBJ2-3; 10 bases align to TRBD2. V gave up 3 bases and J gave up 4 bases; unmatched junction bases: 4. CDR1 LNHNV and CDR2 YYDKDF come from the germline V gene (reference sequence). This CDR3 has 15 residues. Here the CDR3 reads CATSRTSGLPDTQYF. DNA of the CDR3: TGTGCCACCAGCAGGACTAGCGGGCTCCCAGATACGCAGTATTTT.

The CDR3 coding sequence is TGTGCCAGCAGCCAAGGTCTAGCGTGGACCCAGTACTTC. Translated: CASSQGLAWTQYF. V and J are TRBV4-2 and TRBJ2-5; perhaps TRBD2 as D (6 bases). With 1 base removed from V and 7 bases from J, the gap between germline ends came to 10 bases. CDR3 length equals 13 residues. Germline loops: CDR1 LGHNA, CDR2 YNFKEQ.

The genes are TRBV18 and TRBJ2-5; 12 bases are a match to TRBD1. Germline CDR1 reads KGHSH; CDR2 reads LQKENI. The CDR3 sequence is 16 residues long. V lost 3 bases to trimming and J lost 5 bases; unmatched junction nucleotides: 7. The CDR3: CASSPVGTGGTETQYF. CDR3 DNA sequence: TGTGCCAGCTCACCCGTCGGGACAGGGGGCACGGAGACCCAGTACTTC.